The rows below give T cell receptor beta chains drawn from one sample of a study of T cells after yellow fever vaccination. TCRdb re-called the 5' RACE reads with MiXCR, one entry per CDR3 protein. In the table there are 250,000 to 400,000 distinct CDR3 sequences, approximately 4% of which are singletons. Material: PBMCs, obtained 5 days after the yellow fever booster vaccination. These receptors originate from a man younger than 30 who received the YFV17D yellow fever vaccine. Each CDR3 is given with its conserved first and last residue. The D gene is left open where the match is weak. The size field is filled for only some rows; it gives once, few, many or a size class.

J gene,V gene,D gene,clone size,CDR3 DNA,CDR3 protein
TRBJ1-5,TRBV20-1,NA,NA,TGCAGTGCTAGAGACCCAGGGTATAGCAATCAGCCCCAGCATTTT,CSARDPGYSNQPQHF
TRBJ2-5,TRBV27,NA,NA,TGTGCCAGCAGTACCGGGACGTTCCGTACAGAGACCCAGTACTTC,CASSTGTFRTETQYF
TRBJ2-5,TRBV6-5,NA,NA,TGTGCCAGCAGTTACTCGGGCATCCGAGCCAAAGAGACCCAGTACTTC,CASSYSGIRAKETQYF
TRBJ1-1,TRBV7-2,NA,NA,TGTGCCAGCAGCTTAGTTGGGGCCTCGGGTAAGACTGAAGCTTTCTTT,CASSLVGASGKTEAFF
TRBJ2-3,TRBV9,NA,many,TGTGCCAGCAGCGTAGATGGGGGCGCGGGGCCAGATACGCAGTATTTT,CASSVDGGAGPDTQYF
TRBJ2-3,TRBV27,NA,few,TGTGCCAGCAGTTTCCTGGACAGACCAAGGGATACGCAGTATTTT,CASSFLDRPRDTQYF
TRBJ1-5,TRBV12-3/TRBV12-4,NA,NA,TGTGCCAGCAGTTGGACAGCTAATAGCAATCAGCCCCAGCATTTT,CASSWTANSNQPQHF
TRBJ1-1,TRBV7-9,NA,few,TGTGCCAGCAGTCGAATTTCCGGGGCTGAAGCTTTCTTT,CASSRISGAEAFF
TRBJ2-2,TRBV2,TRBD2,few,TGTGCCACCAGGACTAGCGGGGACGCCGGGGAGCTGTTTTTT,CATRTSGDAGELFF
TRBJ2-2,TRBV19,NA,NA,TGTGCCAGTAGTCCTCGTTTTCTCCCCTACCAGACGAACACCGGGGAGCTGTTTTTT,CASSPRFLPYQTNTGELFF
TRBJ2-3,TRBV10-3,TRBD2,few,TGTGCCATCGCCAACGGGGCTAGCGGAAGCACAGATACGCAGTATTTT,CAIANGASGSTDTQYF
TRBJ2-3,TRBV6-2/TRBV6-3,NA,few,TGTGCCAGCAGTTACTCGCCTAGCGTAAATACGCAGTATTTT,CASSYSPSVNTQYF
TRBJ1-5,TRBV12-3/TRBV12-4,NA,few,TGTGCCAGCACTTTGACGGGGGCTCAGCCCCAGCATTTT,CASTLTGAQPQHF
TRBJ1-2,TRBV9,NA,few,TGTGCCAGCAGCGTAGGGGTTAGTAACTATGGCTACACCTTC,CASSVGVSNYGYTF
TRBJ1-1,TRBV10-3,NA,few,TGTGCCATCAGTTCGCAGGAGAGATCAGAAGCTTTCTTT,CAISSQERSEAFF
TRBJ2-3,TRBV7-3,TRBD1,many,TGTGCCAGCAGTTTCACAGGGGGTACGCAGTATTTT,CASSFTGGTQYF
TRBJ1-2,TRBV6-5,NA,NA,TGTGCCAGCAGCAATGGGCCCGTTGATGGCTACACCTTC,CASSNGPVDGYTF
TRBJ2-2,TRBV3-1,NA,many,TGTGCCAGCAGTCCGACCGTGTCCACGAACACCGGGGAGCTGTTTTTT,CASSPTVSTNTGELFF
TRBJ2-3,TRBV25-1,NA,NA,TGTGCCAGCAGAAATCAGGGGTTTAGCACAGATACGCAGTATTTT,CASRNQGFSTDTQYF
TRBJ2-6,TRBV5-1,TRBD2,few,TGCGCCAGCAGCCCGAGACTAGCGGGGTCCTCTGGGGCCAACGTCCTGACTTTC,CASSPRLAGSSGANVLTF
TRBJ1-1,TRBV7-9,NA,many,TGTGCCAGCAGCTTAGGGGGGGGAGCTGAAGCTTTCTTT,CASSLGGGAEAFF
TRBJ1-3,TRBV20-1,NA,NA,TGCAGTGCTAGAGACGCCAGTGGGACGGCCGGGGGAAACACCATATATTTT,CSARDASGTAGGNTIYF
TRBJ1-6,TRBV4-3,NA,many,TGTGCCAGCAGCCAAGAGAGGAATTCACCCCTCCACTTT,CASSQERNSPLHF
TRBJ2-5,TRBV4-1,TRBD2,many,TGCGCCAGCAGCCACCCAGCGGGGGGGAAGGAGACCCAGTACTTC,CASSHPAGGKETQYF
TRBJ2-1,TRBV28,TRBD2,many,TGTGCCAGCAGTTTGTTAGCGGGGATCTACAATGAGCAGTTCTTC,CASSLLAGIYNEQFF
TRBJ2-3,TRBV20-1,TRBD2,NA,TGCAGTGCTTCGACTAGCGGGGGGACTAGCACAGATACGCAGTATTTT,CSASTSGGTSTDTQYF
TRBJ2-3,TRBV19,NA,NA,TGTGCCAGTAACCTCAGGGGCTGGGGCACAGATACGCAGTATTTT,CASNLRGWGTDTQYF
TRBJ2-7,TRBV7-2,TRBD2,many,TGTGCCAGCAGCGCGCGGGGGGAACCTTACGAGCAGTACTTC,CASSARGEPYEQYF
TRBJ2-5,TRBV14,NA,NA,TGTGCCAGCAGCCAAGCCCAGCCCCCAGAGACCCAGTACTTC,CASSQAQPPETQYF
TRBJ1-2,TRBV12-3/TRBV12-4,NA,many,TGTGCCAGCAGTTTATCACAACCCTTGGGCTACACCTTC,CASSLSQPLGYTF
TRBJ1-6,TRBV27,NA,many,TGTGCCAGCAGTCAAGCAGCGTTTGCCCTTTCACCCCTCCACTTT,CASSQAAFALSPLHF
TRBJ2-7,TRBV2,TRBD1,few,TGTGCCAGCAAACAGGACAGGGTTGGCGAGCAGTACTTC,CASKQDRVGEQYF
TRBJ1-4,TRBV7-2,NA,NA,TGTGCCAGCAGCCGCAGATCTGGGGAAAAACTGTTTTTT,CASSRRSGEKLFF
TRBJ2-1,TRBV7-3,TRBD2,NA,TGTGCCAGCAGCTCAAATGGGGGGGAATACAATGAGCAGTTCTTC,CASSSNGGEYNEQFF
TRBJ1-2,TRBV9,TRBD1,few,TGTGCCAGCAGCGTAGGTTCAGGGGGCCTTGGCTACACCTTC,CASSVGSGGLGYTF
TRBJ1-1,TRBV7-9,TRBD1,few,TGTGCCAGCAGCCAAAGGGGACAGGGGCCCCAGAACACTGAAGCTTTCTTT,CASSQRGQGPQNTEAFF
TRBJ1-2,TRBV12-3/TRBV12-4,TRBD1,NA,TGTGCCAGCAGCTTAACCGGGACAGGGGGTTTCGGCTACACCTTC,CASSLTGTGGFGYTF
TRBJ2-7,TRBV27,NA,few,TGTGCCAGCAGGATGAGCCTCGGCCACGAGCAGTACTTC,CASRMSLGHEQYF
TRBJ2-1,TRBV10-3,TRBD1,few,TGTGCCATCAGACCGGGACAGTACTCCTACAATGAGCAGTTCTTC,CAIRPGQYSYNEQFF
TRBJ2-3,TRBV4-1,TRBD2,few,TGCGCCAGCAGACTGAATCCGGGACTAAGCACAGATACGCAGTATTTT,CASRLNPGLSTDTQYF
TRBJ2-7,TRBV12-5,NA,few,TGTGCTAGTGGTTTGGGGGGGGACACAATCTCCTACGAGCAGTACTTC,CASGLGGDTISYEQYF